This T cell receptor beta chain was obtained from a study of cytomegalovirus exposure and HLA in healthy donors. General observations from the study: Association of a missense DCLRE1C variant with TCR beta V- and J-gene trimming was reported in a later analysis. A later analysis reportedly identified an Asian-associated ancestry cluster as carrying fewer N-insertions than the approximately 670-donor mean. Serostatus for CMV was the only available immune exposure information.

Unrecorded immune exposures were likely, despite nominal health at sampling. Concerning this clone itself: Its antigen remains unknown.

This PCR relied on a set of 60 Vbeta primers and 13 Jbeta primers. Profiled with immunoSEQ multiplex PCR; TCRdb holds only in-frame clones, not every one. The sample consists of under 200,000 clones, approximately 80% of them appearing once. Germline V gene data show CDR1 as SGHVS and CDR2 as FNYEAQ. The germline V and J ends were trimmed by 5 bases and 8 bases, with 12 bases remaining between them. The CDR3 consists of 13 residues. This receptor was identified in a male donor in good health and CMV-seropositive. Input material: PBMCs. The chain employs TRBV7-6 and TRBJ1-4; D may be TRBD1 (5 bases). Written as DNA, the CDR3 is TGTGCCAGCAGCAAACCAGGGTTGGAAAAACTGTTTTTT. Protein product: CASSKPGLEKLFF.